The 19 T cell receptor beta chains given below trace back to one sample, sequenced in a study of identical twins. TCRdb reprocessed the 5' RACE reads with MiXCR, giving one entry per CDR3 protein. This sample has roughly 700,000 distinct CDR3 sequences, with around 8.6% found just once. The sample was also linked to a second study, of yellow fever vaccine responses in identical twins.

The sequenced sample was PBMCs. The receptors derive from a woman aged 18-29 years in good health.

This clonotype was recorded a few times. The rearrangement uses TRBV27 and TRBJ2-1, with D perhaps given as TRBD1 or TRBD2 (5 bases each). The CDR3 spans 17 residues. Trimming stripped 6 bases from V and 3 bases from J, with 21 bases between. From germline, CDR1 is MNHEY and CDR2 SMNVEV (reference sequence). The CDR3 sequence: CASSNAGAGLDYNEQFF. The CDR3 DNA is TGTGCCAGCAGCAATGCCGGGGCAGGGCTCGACTACAATGAGCAGTTCTTC.

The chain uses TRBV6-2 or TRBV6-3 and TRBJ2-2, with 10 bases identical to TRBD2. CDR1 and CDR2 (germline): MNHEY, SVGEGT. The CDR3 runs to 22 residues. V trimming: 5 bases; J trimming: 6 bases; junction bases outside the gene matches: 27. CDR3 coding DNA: TGTGCCAGCAGTCGGACAGGGAGTTTCCCTACCAGCGGGAGGGCCGGGGCCGGGGAGCTGTTTTTT. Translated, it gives CASSRTGSFPTSGRAGAGELFF.

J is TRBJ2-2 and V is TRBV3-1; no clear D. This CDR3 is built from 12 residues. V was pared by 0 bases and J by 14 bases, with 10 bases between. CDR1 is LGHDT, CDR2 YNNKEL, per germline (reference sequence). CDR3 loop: CASSQDRSRLFF. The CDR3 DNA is TGTGCCAGCAGCCAAGATCGTTCTAGACTGTTTTTT.

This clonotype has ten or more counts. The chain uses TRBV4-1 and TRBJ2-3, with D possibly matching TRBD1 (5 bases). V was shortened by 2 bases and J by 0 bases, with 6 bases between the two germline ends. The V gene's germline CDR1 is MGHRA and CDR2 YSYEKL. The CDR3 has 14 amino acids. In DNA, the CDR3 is TGCGCCAGCAGCCAACCAGGGAGCACAGATACGCAGTATTTT. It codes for CASSQPGSTDTQYF.

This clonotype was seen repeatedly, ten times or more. CDR3 bases: TGCAGCGTTCGCGACAGACCCTTTGAAGCTTTCTTT. Its protein is CSVRDRPFEAFF. The rearrangement uses TRBV29-1 and TRBJ1-1, with D maybe TRBD1 (5 bases). This CDR3 spans 12 amino acids. V gave up 5 bases and J gave up 7 bases, with 14 bases separating them. Germline V gene lookup returns CDR1 SQVTM and CDR2 ANQGSEA.

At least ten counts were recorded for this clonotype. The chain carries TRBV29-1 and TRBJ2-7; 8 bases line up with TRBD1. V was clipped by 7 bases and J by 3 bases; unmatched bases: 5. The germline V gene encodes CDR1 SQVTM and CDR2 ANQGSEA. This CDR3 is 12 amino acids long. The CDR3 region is CSGGQGIYEQYF. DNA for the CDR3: TGCAGCGGCGGACAGGGTATCTACGAGCAGTACTTC.

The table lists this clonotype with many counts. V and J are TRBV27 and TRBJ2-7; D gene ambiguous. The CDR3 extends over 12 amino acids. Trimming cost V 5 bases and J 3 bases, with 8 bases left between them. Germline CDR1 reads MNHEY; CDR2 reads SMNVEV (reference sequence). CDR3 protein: CASSRDYYEQYF. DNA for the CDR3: TGTGCCAGCAGTCGCGATTACTACGAGCAGTACTTC.

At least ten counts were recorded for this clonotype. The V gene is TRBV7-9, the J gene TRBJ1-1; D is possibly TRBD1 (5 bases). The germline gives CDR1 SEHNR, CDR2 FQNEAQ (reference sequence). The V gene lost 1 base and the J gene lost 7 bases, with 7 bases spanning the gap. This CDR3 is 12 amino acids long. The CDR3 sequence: CASSLEGSEAFF. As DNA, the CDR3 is TGTGCCAGCAGCTTAGAGGGGAGTGAAGCTTTCTTT.

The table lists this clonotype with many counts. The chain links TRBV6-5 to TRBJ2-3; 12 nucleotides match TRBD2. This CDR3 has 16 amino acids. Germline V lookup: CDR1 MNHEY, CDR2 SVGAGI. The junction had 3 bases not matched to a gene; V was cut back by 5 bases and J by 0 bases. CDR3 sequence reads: CASSRGTSGSTDTQYF. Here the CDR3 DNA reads TGTGCCAGCAGTCGAGGGACTAGCGGGAGCACAGATACGCAGTATTTT.

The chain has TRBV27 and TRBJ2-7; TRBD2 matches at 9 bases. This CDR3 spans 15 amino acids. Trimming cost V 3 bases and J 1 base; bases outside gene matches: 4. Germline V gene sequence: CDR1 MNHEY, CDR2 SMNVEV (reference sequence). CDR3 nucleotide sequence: TGTGCCAGCAGTTTGACTAGCGGTATGTCCTACGAGCAGTACTTC. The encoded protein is CASSLTSGMSYEQYF.

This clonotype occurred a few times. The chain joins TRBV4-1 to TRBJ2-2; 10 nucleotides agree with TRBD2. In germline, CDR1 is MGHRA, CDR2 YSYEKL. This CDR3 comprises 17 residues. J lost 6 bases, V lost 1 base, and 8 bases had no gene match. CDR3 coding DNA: TGCGCCAGCAGCCAAGGTCCCGGGACTAGCGTCCCCGGGGAGCTGTTTTTT. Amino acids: CASSQGPGTSVPGELFF.

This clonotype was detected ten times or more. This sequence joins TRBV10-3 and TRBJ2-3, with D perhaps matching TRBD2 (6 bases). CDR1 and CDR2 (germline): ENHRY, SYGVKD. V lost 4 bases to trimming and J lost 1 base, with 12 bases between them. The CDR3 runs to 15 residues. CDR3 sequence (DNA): TGTGCCATCAGTGCAGGGACTCGTGGCACAGATACGCAGTATTTT. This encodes CAISAGTRGTDTQYF.

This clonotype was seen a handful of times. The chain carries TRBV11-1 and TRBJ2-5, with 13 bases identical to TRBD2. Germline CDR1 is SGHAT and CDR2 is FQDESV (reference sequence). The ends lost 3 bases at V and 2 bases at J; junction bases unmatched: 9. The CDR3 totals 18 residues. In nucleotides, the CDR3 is TGTGCCAGCAGCTTCGGGACTAGCGGGGTCAGCATTCAAGAGACCCAGTACTTC. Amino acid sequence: CASSFGTSGVSIQETQYF. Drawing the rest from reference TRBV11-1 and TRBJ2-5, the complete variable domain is EAEVAQSPRYKITEKSQAVAFWCDPISGHATLYWYRQILGQGPELLVQFQDESVVDDSQLPKDRFSAERLKGVDSTLKIQPAELGDSAMYLCASSFGTSGVSIQETQYFGPGTRLLVL.

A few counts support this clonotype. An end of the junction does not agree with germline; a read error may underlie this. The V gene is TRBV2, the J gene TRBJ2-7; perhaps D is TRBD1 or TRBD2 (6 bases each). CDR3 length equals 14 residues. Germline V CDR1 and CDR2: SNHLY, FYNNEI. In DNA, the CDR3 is TGTGCCAGCAGCGAAGACAGGAGGGGCTACGAGCAGTACTTC. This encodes CASSEDRRGYEQYF.

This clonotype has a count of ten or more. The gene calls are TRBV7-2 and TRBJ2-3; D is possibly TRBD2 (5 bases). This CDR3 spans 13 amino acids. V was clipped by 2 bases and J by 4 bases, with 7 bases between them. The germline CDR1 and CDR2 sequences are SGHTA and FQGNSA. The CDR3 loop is CASSLYGADTQYF. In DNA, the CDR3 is TGTGCCAGCAGCTTATACGGGGCAGATACGCAGTATTTT.

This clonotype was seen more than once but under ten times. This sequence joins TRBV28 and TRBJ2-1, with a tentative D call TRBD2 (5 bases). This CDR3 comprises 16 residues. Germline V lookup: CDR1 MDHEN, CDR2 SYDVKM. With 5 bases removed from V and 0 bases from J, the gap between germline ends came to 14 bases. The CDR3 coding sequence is TGTGCCAGCAGTGATGTAGCGTCTGCCTCCTACAATGAGCAGTTCTTC. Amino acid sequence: CASSDVASASYNEQFF.

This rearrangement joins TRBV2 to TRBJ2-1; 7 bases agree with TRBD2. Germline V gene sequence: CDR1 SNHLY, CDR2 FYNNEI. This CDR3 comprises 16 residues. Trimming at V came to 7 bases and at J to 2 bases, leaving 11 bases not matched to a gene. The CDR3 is CASTLAGGGPYNEQFF. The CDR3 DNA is TGTGCCAGCACTTTGGCGGGCGGGGGTCCCTACAATGAGCAGTTCTTC.

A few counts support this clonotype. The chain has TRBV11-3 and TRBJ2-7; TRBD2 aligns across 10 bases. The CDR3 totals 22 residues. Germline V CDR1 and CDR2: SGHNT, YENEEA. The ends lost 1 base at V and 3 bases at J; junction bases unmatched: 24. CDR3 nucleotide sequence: TGTGCCAGCAGCTTAGGGACAGGGATGGTTGGACGGCTAGCGGGAGTAAACTACGAGCAGTACTTC. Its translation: CASSLGTGMVGRLAGVNYEQYF.

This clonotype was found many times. The CDR3 region is CASSQALREETQYF. The CDR3 nucleotides read TGCGCCAGCAGCCAAGCCCTCCGGGAAGAGACCCAGTACTTC. This chain links TRBV4-3 with TRBJ2-5, with no clear D. Per the germline V gene, CDR1 is LGHNA and CDR2 is YSLEER. V lost 1 base and J 3 bases, leaving 9 bases between the germline ends. This CDR3 comprises 14 residues.